The 6 T cell receptor beta chains below were found in one sample sequenced in a study of blood T cell repertoires in COVID-19. Repertoires were generated with immunoSEQ multiplex PCR, while TCRdb's copy carries only in-frame clones and drops some. The data contain 200,000 or so clones, about nine tenths of them singletons. Sequences were obtained from peripheral blood. The receptor set was obtained from a man aged 65 to 79 with active or convalescent COVID-19.

This chain joins TRBV6-5 and TRBJ1-4; possible D gene TRBD1, 5 bases. Germline assignment: CDR1 MNHEY and CDR2 SVGAGI. The CDR3 covers 14 residues. The V end lost 7 bases, the J end lost 7 bases, and 16 bases lay between the germline ends. CDR3 coding DNA: TGTGCCAGCAAAGACAGTTACGGTTTTGAAAAACTGTTTTTT. Protein: CASKDSYGFEKLFF.

V is TRBV28 and J is TRBJ2-1, with 7 bases aligning to TRBD2. The CDR3 sequence is 16 residues long. V gave up 5 bases and J gave up 5 bases; unmatched junction bases: 12. The germline V gene has CDR1 MDHEN and CDR2 SYDVKM. CDR3: CASSPLVGTMDNEQFF. CDR3 nucleotide sequence: TGTGCCAGCAGTCCTCTAGTCGGGACTATGGACAATGAGCAGTTCTTC.

This chain connects TRBV28 to TRBJ2-1, with 9 bases lining up with TRBD2. Looked up from germline, CDR1 is MDHEN and CDR2 is SYDVKM. Germline trimming cut 2 bases from V and 5 bases from J; bases unmatched to any gene: 7. CDR3 length equals 16 residues. CDR3 bases: TGTGCCAGCAGTTTAGGGGCGGGAGGGCCCCACAATGAGCAGTTCTTC. Encoded protein: CASSLGAGGPHNEQFF. Together with reference TRBV28 and TRBJ2-1, the CDR3 gives the full variable domain: DVKVTQSSRYLVKRTGEKVFLECVQDMDHENMFWYRQDPGLGLRLIYFSYDVKMKEKGDIPEGYSVSREKKERFSLILESASTNQTSMYLCASSLGAGGPHNEQFFGPGTRLTVL.

In this sample, this clone turned up once. The gene calls are TRBV7-2 and TRBJ2-5, with 12 bases that match TRBD2. The trim removed 1 base at V and 5 bases at J, leaving 14 bases unmatched. From germline, CDR1 is SGHTA and CDR2 FQGNSA. The CDR3 contains 19 residues. CDR3 DNA sequence: TGTGCCAGCAGCTTAGGGTTGCTAGCGGGAGGGTTGTATAGGGAGACCCAGTACTTC. Amino acid sequence: CASSLGLLAGGLYRETQYF.

The chain is built from TRBV18 and TRBJ1-2; 9 bases align to TRBD1. The CDR3 contains 15 residues. The germline V gene encodes CDR1 KGHSH and CDR2 LQKENI. V gave up 3 bases and J gave up 1 base; unmatched junction bases: 3. The CDR3 sequence is CASSPRTGDNYGYTF. Written as DNA, the CDR3 is TGTGCCAGCTCACCCAGGACAGGGGATAACTATGGCTACACCTTC.

The chain recombines TRBV19 with TRBJ2-3, with TRBD2 matching 9 bases. V trimming: 2 bases; J trimming: 2 bases; junction bases outside the gene matches: 5. Per the germline V gene, CDR1 is LNHDA and CDR2 is SQIVND (reference sequence). The CDR3 is 16 amino acids. CDR3 DNA sequence: TGTGCCAGTAGTATAAGGCGGGGGGGCCCCACAGATACGCAGTATTTT. Its translation is CASSIRRGGPTDTQYF.